The sample holds one count of the clone carrying this T cell receptor beta chain. This CDR3 region has 13 residues. Germline V CDR1 and CDR2: MDHEN, SYDVKM. Trimming shortened V by 5 bases and J by 2 bases, and 8 bases separated the two germline ends. Survey-level resolution applied to immunoSEQ assay v3.0. The table came from immunoSEQ multiplex PCR; TCRdb's copy has only in-frame clones and leaves some out. The sample shows about 29,000 clones, approximately 91% of them seen only once. These data come from a study of long-term antiretroviral therapy in people with HIV. The chain couples TRBV28 to TRBJ2-3; no reliable D call. This clonotype originated in a man aged 45-60 years with HIV. The source material was unsorted PBMCs, sampled 5 years before starting antiretroviral therapy. CDR3 loop: CASSPLFTDTQYF. The CDR3 nucleotides are TGTGCCAGCAGTCCCCTTTTCACAGATACGCAGTATTTT.